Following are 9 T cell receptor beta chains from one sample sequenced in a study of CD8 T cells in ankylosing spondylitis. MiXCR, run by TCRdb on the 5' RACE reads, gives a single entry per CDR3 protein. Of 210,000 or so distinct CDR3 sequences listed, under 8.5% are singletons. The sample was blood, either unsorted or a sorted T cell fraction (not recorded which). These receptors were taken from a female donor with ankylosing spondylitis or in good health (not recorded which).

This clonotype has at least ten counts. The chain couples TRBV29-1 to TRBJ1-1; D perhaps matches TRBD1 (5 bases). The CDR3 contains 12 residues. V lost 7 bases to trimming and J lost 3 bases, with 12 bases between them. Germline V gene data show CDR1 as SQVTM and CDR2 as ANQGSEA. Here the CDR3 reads CSAKRGYTEAFF. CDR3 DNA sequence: TGCAGCGCCAAGAGGGGTTACACTGAAGCTTTCTTT.

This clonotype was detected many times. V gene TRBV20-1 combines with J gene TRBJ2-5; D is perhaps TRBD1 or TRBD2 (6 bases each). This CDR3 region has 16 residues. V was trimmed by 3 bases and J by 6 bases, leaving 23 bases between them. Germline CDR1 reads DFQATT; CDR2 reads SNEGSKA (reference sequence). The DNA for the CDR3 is TGCAGTGCTAGGGGGGCGGGGCGACCGACGGAAAAGACCCAGTACTTC. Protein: CSARGAGRPTEKTQYF.

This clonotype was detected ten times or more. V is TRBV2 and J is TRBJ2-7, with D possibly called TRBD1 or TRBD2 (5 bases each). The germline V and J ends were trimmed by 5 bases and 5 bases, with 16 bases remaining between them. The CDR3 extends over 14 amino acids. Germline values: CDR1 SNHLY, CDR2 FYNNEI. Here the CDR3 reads CASSFPSGANEQYF. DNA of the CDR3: TGTGCCAGCAGTTTCCCCTCCGGGGCTAACGAGCAGTACTTC.

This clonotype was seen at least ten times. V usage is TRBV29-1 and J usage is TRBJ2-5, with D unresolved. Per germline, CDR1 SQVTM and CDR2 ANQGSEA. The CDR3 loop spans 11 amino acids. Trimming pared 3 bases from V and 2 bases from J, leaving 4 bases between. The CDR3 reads CSVEAQETQYF. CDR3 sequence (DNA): TGCAGCGTTGAGGCGCAAGAGACCCAGTACTTC.

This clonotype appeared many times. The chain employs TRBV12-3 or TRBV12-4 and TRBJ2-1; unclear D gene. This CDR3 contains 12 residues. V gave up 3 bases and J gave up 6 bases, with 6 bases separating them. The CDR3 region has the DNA TGTGCCAGCAGTTTCAACGCCAATGAGCAGTTCTTC. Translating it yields CASSFNANEQFF.

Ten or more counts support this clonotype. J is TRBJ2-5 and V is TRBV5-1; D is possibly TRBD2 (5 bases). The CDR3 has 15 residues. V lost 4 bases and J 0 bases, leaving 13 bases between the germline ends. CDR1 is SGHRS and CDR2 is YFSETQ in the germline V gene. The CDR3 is CASSPYLTNQETQYF. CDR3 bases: TGCGCCAGCAGCCCCTACCTGACTAACCAAGAGACCCAGTACTTC.

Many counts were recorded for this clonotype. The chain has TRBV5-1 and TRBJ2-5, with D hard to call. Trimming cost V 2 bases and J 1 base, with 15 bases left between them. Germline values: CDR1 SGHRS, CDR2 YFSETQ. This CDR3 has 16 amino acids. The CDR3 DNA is TGCGCCAGCAGCTTACCCTCCGTGAGACCCCAAGAGACCCAGTACTTC. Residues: CASSLPSVRPQETQYF.

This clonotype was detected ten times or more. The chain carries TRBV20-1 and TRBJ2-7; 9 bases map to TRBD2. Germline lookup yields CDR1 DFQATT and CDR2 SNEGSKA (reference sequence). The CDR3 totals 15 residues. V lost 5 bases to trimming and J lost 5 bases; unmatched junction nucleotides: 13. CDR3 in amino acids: CSAGGRSGRQDEQYF. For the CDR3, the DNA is TGCAGTGCTGGGGGACGGAGCGGGAGGCAGGACGAGCAGTACTTC.

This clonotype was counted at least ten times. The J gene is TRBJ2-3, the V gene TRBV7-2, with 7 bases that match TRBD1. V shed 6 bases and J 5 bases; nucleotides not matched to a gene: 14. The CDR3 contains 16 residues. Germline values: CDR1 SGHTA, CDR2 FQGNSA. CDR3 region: CASSKFPRGKGDTQYF. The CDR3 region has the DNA TGTGCCAGCAGTAAATTCCCCAGGGGGAAGGGAGATACGCAGTATTTT.